This T cell receptor beta chain was retrieved from a study of shared clonotypes between healthy human individuals. The CDR3 length is 12 residues. Germline V gene lookup returns CDR1 SNHLY and CDR2 FYNNEI. Trimming left V 1 base short and J 12 bases short, with 12 bases between. Assay: immunoSEQ multiplex PCR; the TCRdb copy retains only in-frame clones and omits some. The data contain under 1,900,000 clones, less than 99% of them seen just once; the ten biggest clones take up roughly 0.35%. The chain links TRBV2 to TRBJ1-2; no definite D call. The sequence came from a man aged 25 to 40 in good health. The sequencing sample was made of naive CD4+ T cells sorted from blood. This sample's subset: CD45RA+ positively selected. As DNA, the CDR3 is TGTGCCAGCAGTGAAGTTCTCTATCGGGACACCTTC. This sequence encodes CASSEVLYRDTF.